These 5 T cell receptor beta chains came from one sample sequenced in a study of cytomegalovirus exposure and HLA in healthy donors. With 60 Vbeta and 13 Jbeta primers, the PCR was carried out. Clones were read by immunoSEQ multiplex PCR, and TCRdb kept only the in-frame ones, dropping some. The table includes 150,000 to 200,000 clones, about 80% detected once. The sample consisted of PBMCs. Receptor source: a woman aged 45-59 years in good health and CMV-seronegative.

The chain combines TRBV11-2 with TRBJ2-7; 8 nucleotides line up with TRBD2. The J segment lost 6 bases and the V segment lost 5 bases, leaving 18 bases of the junction unmatched. The germline V gene has CDR1 SGHAT and CDR2 FQNNGV. CDR3 size: 17 residues. The CDR3, as DNA: TGTGCCAGCAGCCTGGGGGTAAGAGCGGGAGATGTTTTCGAGCAGTACTTC. Its protein is CASSLGVRAGDVFEQYF.

J is TRBJ2-3 and V is TRBV10-2, with D possibly matching TRBD2 (7 bases). Germline V gene sequence: CDR1 WSHSY, CDR2 SAAADI. The CDR3 totals 21 residues. Trimming cost V 8 bases and J 6 bases, with 39 bases left between them. The CDR3 DNA is TGCGCCAGCTGGGGGCGTTTTGGTTGGACTAGTTCAGAATCCACCTCCGATACGCAGTATTTT. It translates to CASWGRFGWTSSESTSDTQYF.

The table lists this clone with a count of one. The same CDR3 also results from other DNA sequences found in this sample. CDR3 nucleotide sequence: TGCGCCAGCAGCTTGGACAGATACAATGAGCAGTTCTTC. Amino acids: CASSLDRYNEQFF. This sequence joins TRBV5-1 and TRBJ2-1; D is undetermined. Germline V lookup: CDR1 SGHRS, CDR2 YFSETQ. The CDR3 totals 13 residues. V was shortened by 0 bases and J by 4 bases, with 5 bases between the two germline ends.

With respect to this clone: The junction and the germline gene differ at one end; a read error may be behind it. V usage is TRBV29-1 and J usage is TRBJ1-1, with D maybe TRBD1 (5 bases). Germline CDR1 and CDR2: SQVTM and ANQGSEA. The CDR3 spans 14 residues. The CDR3, as DNA: TGCAGCGTTGAAGGGCAAAGGGCGGACACTGAAGCCTTCTTT. Translating it yields CSVEGQRADTEAFF.

This chain connects TRBV9 to TRBJ2-7; D is uncertain. V lost 0 bases and J lost 2, with 9 bases in between. CDR1 is SGDLS, CDR2 YYNGEE, per germline. This CDR3 has 14 residues. The CDR3 sequence is CASSVAPGPYEQYF. DNA for the CDR3: TGTGCCAGCAGCGTAGCCCCCGGTCCCTACGAGCAGTACTTC.